This T cell receptor beta chain was sequenced during a study of T-cell reconstitution after alpha-beta-depleted transplantation in children. Deletions cut 0 bases from V and 13 bases from J, with 16 bases between. CDR1 SGHRS and CDR2 YFSETQ come from the germline V gene. The CDR3 totals 14 residues. The authors prepared the TCRbeta library with unique molecular identifiers. TCRdb reprocessed the PCR reads via MiXCR and lists one record per CDR3 protein. The table has around 200,000 distinct CDR3 sequences, approximately 10% seen once. This clonotype was detected ten times or more. The V gene is TRBV5-1, the J gene TRBJ1-4; no clear D gene. The TCR comes from a human donor who donated a stem cell graft to a child with acute lymphoblastic leukemia. Sequenced material: PBMCs from the stem cell graft donor, taken from the stem cell graft. CDR3 in amino acids: CASSLEYGVGGLFF. The CDR3 bases are TGCGCCAGCAGCTTGGAATACGGTGTTGGAGGACTGTTTTTT. Combining the CDR3 with reference TRBV5-1 and TRBJ1-4 gives the whole variable domain KAGVTQTPRYLIKTRGQQVTLSCSPISGHRSVSWYQQTPGQGLQFLFEYFSETQRNKGNFPGRFSGRQFSNSRSEMNVSTLELGDSALYLCASSLEYGVGGLFFGSGTQLSVL.